This T cell receptor (beta chain) was retrieved from a study of cytomegalovirus exposure and HLA in healthy donors. Note on this clone: The antigen is not known.

The PCR had 60 Vbeta and 13 Jbeta primers. Original handling: In a later analysis, approximately 80 million unique TCR beta chains included roughly 11 million shared by two or more donors. The data were produced by immunoSEQ multiplex PCR, yet TCRdb's version contains in-frame clones alone and is incomplete. V and J calls and clone size are those listed in that table; D and trimming were worked out from the DNA. The table has about 200,000 clones, over 65% seen once. V lost 2 bases, J lost 1 base, and 13 bases lay in between. The V gene's germline CDR1 is SGDLS and CDR2 YYNGEE. The CDR3 is 15 residues long. Study-wide points: Another analysis was done later, and it associated more than 15,000 TCR beta sequences with HLA alleles at 0.05 false discovery rate. Some TCR beta chains (approximately 180 of them) were listed as cytomegalovirus-associated.

The receptor was isolated from a boy aged 2 to 10 in good health and CMV-seronegative. Sequencing was carried out using PBMCs. The chain links TRBV9 to TRBJ2-7; D is unclear. This chain's CDR3 is CASSVSATVSYEQYF. For the CDR3, the DNA is TGTGCCAGCAGCGTCTCAGCGACGGTATCCTACGAGCAGTACTTC.